The present entry profiles one T cell receptor (beta chain) with its context. This sample stems from a study of blood T cell repertoires in COVID-19. Study context: The origin of the acute and convalescent COVID-19 samples was the United States, Italy and Spain. T cells, B-cell-depleted T cells, or PBMCs provided the cDNA or gDNA that served as material.

Trimming removed 1 base from V and 0 bases from J, with 12 bases in between. CDR1 and CDR2 (germline): MDHEN, SYDVKM. The CDR3 runs 16 residues. Per the study methods: How many nucleated cells were present was estimated from reference gene primer amplification. TCRdb keeps only in-frame clones here, not all; method: immunoSEQ multiplex PCR. V, J and clone size were drawn from that table, and D and trimming were deduced from the DNA. This table holds about 51,000 clones, 70% to 90% found once. The specimen was peripheral blood. The chain uses TRBV28 and TRBJ1-2; D remains unclear. The receptor was isolated from a man in his 60s with acute or convalescent COVID-19. The CDR3 DNA reads TGTGCCAGCAGTTTATTAGTCGCCAGGTCTAACTATGGCTACACCTTC. This translates into CASSLLVARSNYGYTF.